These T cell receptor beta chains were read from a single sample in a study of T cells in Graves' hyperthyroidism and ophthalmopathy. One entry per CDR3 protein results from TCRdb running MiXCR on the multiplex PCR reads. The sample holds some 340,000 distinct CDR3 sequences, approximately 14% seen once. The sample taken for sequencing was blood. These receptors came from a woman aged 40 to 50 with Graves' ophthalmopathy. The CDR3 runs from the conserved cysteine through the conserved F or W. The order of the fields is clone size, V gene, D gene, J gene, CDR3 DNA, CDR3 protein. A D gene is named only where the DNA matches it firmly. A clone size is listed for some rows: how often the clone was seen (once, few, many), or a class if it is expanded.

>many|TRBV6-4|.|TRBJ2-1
TGTGCCAGCAGTGTTGGGAGCTCCTACAATGAGCAGTTCTTC
CASSVGSSYNEQFF
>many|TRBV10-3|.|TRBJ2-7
TGTGCCATCGGACCTTCCAGGGGCTACGAGCAGTACTTC
CAIGPSRGYEQYF
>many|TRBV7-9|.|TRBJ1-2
TGTGCCAGCAGCTATACAGGGCCTAACTATGGCTACACCTTC
CASSYTGPNYGYTF
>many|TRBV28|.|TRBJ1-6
TGTGCCAGCAGTCCCTGGGGCCTAGCGCGTTCACCCCTCCACTTT
CASSPWGLARSPLHF
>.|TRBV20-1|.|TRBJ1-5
TGCAGTGCTAGACAGGGGCAGGGGAGCAATCAGCCCCAGCATTTT
CSARQGQGSNQPQHF
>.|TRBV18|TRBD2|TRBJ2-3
TGTGCCAGCTCACCAGAAGTGGCGGGAGGTACGAATACGCAGTATTTT
CASSPEVAGGTNTQYF
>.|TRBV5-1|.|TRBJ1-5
TGCGCCAGCAGCCCGGACGGTATTAGCAATCAGCCCCAGCATTTT
CASSPDGISNQPQHF
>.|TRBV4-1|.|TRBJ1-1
TGCGCCAGCAGCCAAGTGTGGAACACTGAAGCTTTCTTT
CASSQVWNTEAFF
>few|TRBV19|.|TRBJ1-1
TGTGCCAGTAGTCCGCGGGACGGATATAACACTGAAGCTTTCTTT
CASSPRDGYNTEAFF
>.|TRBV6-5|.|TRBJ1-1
TGTGCCAGCAGTTTTACCGAAGTGAACACTGAAGCTTTCTTT
CASSFTEVNTEAFF
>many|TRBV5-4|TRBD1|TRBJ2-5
TGTGCCAGCAGCGCCGGGACAGGGAAAGAGACCCAGTACTTC
CASSAGTGKETQYF
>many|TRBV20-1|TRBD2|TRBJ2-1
TGCAGTGCTAGAGGCGCGGGAGGTTTTTACAATGAGCAGTTCTTC
CSARGAGGFYNEQFF
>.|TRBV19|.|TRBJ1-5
TGTGCCAGTAGTGAGACAGGTCTCAATCAGCCCCAGCATTTT
CASSETGLNQPQHF
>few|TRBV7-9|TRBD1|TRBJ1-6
TGTGCCAGCAGCTCCTCTAGGGAGGGGGCTTCACCCCTCCACTTT
CASSSSREGASPLHF
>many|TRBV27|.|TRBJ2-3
TGTGCCAGCACCTCTCTGAGACACAACACAGATACGCAGTATTTT
CASTSLRHNTDTQYF
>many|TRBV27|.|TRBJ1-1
TGTGCCAGCAGTTTATCAAGGGGTTTGACCACTGAAGCTTTCTTT
CASSLSRGLTTEAFF
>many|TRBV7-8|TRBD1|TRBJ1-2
TGTGCCAGCAGCCCTGGGACAGGGGGCAGCGGCTACACCTTC
CASSPGTGGSGYTF
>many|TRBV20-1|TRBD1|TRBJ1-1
TGCAGTGCTGGACAGGGGGACACTGAAGCTTTCTTT
CSAGQGDTEAFF
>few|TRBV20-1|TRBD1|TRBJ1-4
TGCAGTGCTCTGGACAGGGCTTCTAATGAAAAACTGTTTTTT
CSALDRASNEKLFF
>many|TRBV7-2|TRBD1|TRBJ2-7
TGTGCCAGCAGCTTACTTGGCAGGGGGCGCGGGGTTCCCTACGAGCAGTACTTC
CASSLLGRGRGVPYEQYF
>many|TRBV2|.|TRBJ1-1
TGTGCCAGCAGTGAGGAAACTGAAGCTTTCTTT
CASSEETEAFF
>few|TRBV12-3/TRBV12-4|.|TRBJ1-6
TGTGCCAGCAGTTTTCGAGGGTCACCCCTCCACTTT
CASSFRGSPLHF
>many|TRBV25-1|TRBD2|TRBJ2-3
TGTGCCAGCAGCGCCCAGGGAGGGGGCACAGATACGCAGTATTTT
CASSAQGGGTDTQYF
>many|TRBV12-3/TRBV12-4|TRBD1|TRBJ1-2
TGTGCCAGCACCAGGGGGCTCGGGTATGGCTACACCTTC
CASTRGLGYGYTF
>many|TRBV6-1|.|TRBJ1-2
TGTGCCAGCAGTCCTATTCACGGGGGATATGGCTACACCTTC
CASSPIHGGYGYTF
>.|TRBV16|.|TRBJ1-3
TGTGCCAGCAGCCAAGACGGCTCTGGAAACACCATATATTTT
CASSQDGSGNTIYF
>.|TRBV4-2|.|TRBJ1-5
TGTGCCAGCAGCCAATTGGGGCAGTTGAATCAGCCCCAGCATTTT
CASSQLGQLNQPQHF
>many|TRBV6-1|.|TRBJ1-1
TGTGCCAGCACCCAAGGGGTTACTGAAGCTTTCTTT
CASTQGVTEAFF
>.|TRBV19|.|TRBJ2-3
TGTGCCAGTAGTGTCAGGAGAGCGGATACGCAGTATTTT
CASSVRRADTQYF
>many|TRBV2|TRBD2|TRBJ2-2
TGTGCCAGCCAGCGGGGGAGGTCCGGGGAGCTGTTTTTT
CASQRGRSGELFF
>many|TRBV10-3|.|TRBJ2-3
TGTGCCATCAGTTGGGCGGGCCCAGATACGCAGTATTTT
CAISWAGPDTQYF
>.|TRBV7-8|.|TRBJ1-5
TGTGCCAGCAGCTCCGGTCCGGGGACCGGGGAGCCCCAGCATTTT
CASSSGPGTGEPQHF
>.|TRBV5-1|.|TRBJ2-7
TGCGCCAGCAGTAAGGGTCGCGATTACGAGCAGTACTTC
CASSKGRDYEQYF
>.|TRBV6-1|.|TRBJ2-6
TGTGCCTCCGGGCGGGGTATCTCTAGGGCCAACGTCCTGACTTTC
CASGRGISRANVLTF
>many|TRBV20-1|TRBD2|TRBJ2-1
TGCAGTGCTAGATTAATAGCGGGAGCCTACAATGAGCAGTTCTTC
CSARLIAGAYNEQFF
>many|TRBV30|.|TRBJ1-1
TGTGCCTGGAGGGGGGGCCACCCGAACACTGAAGCTTTCTTT
CAWRGGHPNTEAFF
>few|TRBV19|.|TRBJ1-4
TGTGCCAGTAGTACCACTGGGGAAAAACTGTTTTTT
CASSTTGEKLFF
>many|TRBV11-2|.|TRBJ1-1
TGTGCCAGCAGCTTAGGTACAGGGTGGACTGAAGCTTTCTTT
CASSLGTGWTEAFF
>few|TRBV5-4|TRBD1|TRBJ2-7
TGTGCCAGCAGCCCGGACAGGGTCGGGGACGAGCAGTACTTC
CASSPDRVGDEQYF
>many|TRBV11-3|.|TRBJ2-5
TGTGCCAGCAGCTTAGAGGCGGAGACCCAGTACTTC
CASSLEAETQYF
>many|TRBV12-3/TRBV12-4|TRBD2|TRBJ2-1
TGTGCCAGCGGCGGGGGGCGTTCTTACAATGAGCAGTTCTTC
CASGGGRSYNEQFF
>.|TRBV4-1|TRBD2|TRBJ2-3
TGCGCCAGCAGCCAAGAGTTTAGCGGGGGGCCGGGAGATACGCAGTATTTT
CASSQEFSGGPGDTQYF
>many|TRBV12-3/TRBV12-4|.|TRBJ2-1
TGTGCCAGCAGTCCGGGAGTGGGGAATGAGCAGTTCTTC
CASSPGVGNEQFF
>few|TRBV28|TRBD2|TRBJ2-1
TGTGCCAGCAGATTCCCCCGGACTAGCGGGAGCTCCTACAATGAGCAGTTCTTC
CASRFPRTSGSSYNEQFF
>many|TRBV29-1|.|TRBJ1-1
TGCAGCGTTGATGAGCAATCTAGTCGGAACACTGAAGCTTTCTTT
CSVDEQSSRNTEAFF
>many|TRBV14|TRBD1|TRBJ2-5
TGTGCCAGCAGCCAGGACAGGGGAATGGAGTACTTC
CASSQDRGMEYF
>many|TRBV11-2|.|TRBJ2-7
TGTGCCAGCAGCTTAGGGAGGGCTACTCCGTACGAGCAGTACTTC
CASSLGRATPYEQYF
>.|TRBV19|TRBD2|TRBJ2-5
TGTGCCAGTAGTGCGTGGACTAGAGCGGGGGCCGGGCAAGAGACCCAGTACTTC
CASSAWTRAGAGQETQYF
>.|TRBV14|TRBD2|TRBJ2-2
TGTGCCAGCAGCCAAGATCAAGGTAGCGGGAGATCGGGGGAGCTGTTTTTT
CASSQDQGSGRSGELFF
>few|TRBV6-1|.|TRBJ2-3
TGTGCCAGCAGGGGCAGGGCAGCAGATACGCAGTATTTT
CASRGRAADTQYF
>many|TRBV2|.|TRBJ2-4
TGTGCCAGCAGTGATAGTCAGGTGATACTAGCCAAAAACATTCAGTACTTC
CASSDSQVILAKNIQYF
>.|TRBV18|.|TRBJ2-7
TGTGCCAGCTCACCAACTAGCTCTTACGAGCAGTACTTC
CASSPTSSYEQYF
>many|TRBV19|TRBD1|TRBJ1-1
TGTGCCAGTAGTATAAGGACAGGACCCAACACTGAAGCTTTCTTT
CASSIRTGPNTEAFF
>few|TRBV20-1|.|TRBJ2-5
TGCAGTGCTAGAGCCCTCCCCCGGGACATTTTTCACCAAGAGACCCAGTACTTC
CSARALPRDIFHQETQYF
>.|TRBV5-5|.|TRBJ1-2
TGTGCCAGCAGCAGCATACAGGGCGGCTATGGCTACACCTTC
CASSSIQGGYGYTF